This TCR beta chain was sequenced during a study of low-dose radiotherapy and immunotherapy resistance in tumors. Overall study: Dosing for Cohort 2 consisted of 1 Gy per fraction every two weeks, reaching a total of 13 Gy over 26 weeks. Every six weeks patients received intravenous ipilimumab 1 mg/kg, and every two weeks they received intravenous nivolumab 240 mg.

This clonotype was seen a few times. V shed 7 bases and J shed 6 bases, with 15 bases lying between them. CDR3 size: 14 residues. Alpha- and beta-chain coverage of first-strand cDNA came from TRAV- and TRBV-specific primers. The authors ran around 19 PCR cycles to amplify TCRs with a constant-region primer and V-primer adapter. MiXCR, run by TCRdb on the reads, gives a single entry per CDR3 protein. The table records 35,000 to 45,000 distinct CDR3 sequences, less than 30% of them present only once. Described time point: after trial treatment. Sample treatment: LDRT plus nivolumab, ipilimumab, low-dose cyclophosphamide and aspirin (RACIN trial). Eligibility required advanced solid tumors lacking tumor-infiltrating lymphocytes.

The sample consisted of PBMCs, taken after low-dose radiotherapy plus immunotherapy. The source of this sequence is a male donor with prostate cancer. The chain recombines TRBV12-3 or TRBV12-4 with TRBJ2-2; D is perhaps TRBD2 (5 bases). The CDR3 DNA follows: TGTGCCAGCAACCCCAGAGGGTCGCCCGGGGAGCTGTTTTTT. This encodes CASNPRGSPGELFF.